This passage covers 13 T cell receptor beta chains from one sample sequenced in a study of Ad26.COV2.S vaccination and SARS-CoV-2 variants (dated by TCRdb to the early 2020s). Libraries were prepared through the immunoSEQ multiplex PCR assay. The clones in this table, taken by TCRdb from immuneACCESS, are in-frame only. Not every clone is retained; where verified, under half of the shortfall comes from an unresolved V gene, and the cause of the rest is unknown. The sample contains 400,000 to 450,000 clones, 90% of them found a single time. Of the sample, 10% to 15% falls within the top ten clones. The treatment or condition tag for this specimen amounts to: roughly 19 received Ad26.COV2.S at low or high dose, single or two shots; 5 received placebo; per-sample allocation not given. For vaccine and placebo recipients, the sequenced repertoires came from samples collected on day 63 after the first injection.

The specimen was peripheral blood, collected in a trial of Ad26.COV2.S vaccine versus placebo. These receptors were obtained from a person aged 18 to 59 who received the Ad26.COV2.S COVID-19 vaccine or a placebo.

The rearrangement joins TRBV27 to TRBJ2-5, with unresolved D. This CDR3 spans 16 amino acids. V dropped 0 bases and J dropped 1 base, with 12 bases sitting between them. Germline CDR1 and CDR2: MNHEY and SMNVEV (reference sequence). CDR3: CASSLSGSPFQETQYF. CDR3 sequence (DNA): TGTGCCAGCAGTTTATCGGGCAGTCCTTTCCAAGAGACCCAGTACTTC.

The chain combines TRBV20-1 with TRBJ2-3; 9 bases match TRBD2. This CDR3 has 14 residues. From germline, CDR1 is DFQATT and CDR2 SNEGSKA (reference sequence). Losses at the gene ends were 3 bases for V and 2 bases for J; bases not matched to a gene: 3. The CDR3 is CSASSGSDTDTQYF. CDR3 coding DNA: TGCAGTGCTAGTAGCGGGAGTGACACAGATACGCAGTATTTT.

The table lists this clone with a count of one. CDR3 DNA sequence: TGTGCCAGCAGGGAGGCCGGGGAGCTGTTTTTT. Translating it yields CASREAGELFF. This rearrangement joins TRBV6-5 to TRBJ2-2, with D possibly TRBD2 on 5 matching bases. The CDR3 sequence is 11 residues long. V was cut by 6 bases and J by 6 bases, with 5 bases left in between. Per the germline V gene, CDR1 is MNHEY and CDR2 is SVGAGI.

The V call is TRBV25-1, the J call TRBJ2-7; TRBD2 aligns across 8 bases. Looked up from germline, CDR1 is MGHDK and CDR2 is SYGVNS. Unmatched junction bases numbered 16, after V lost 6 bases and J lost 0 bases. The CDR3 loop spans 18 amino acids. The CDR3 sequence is CASREGLDIDSSSYEQYF. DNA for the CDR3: TGTGCCAGCAGAGAGGGACTAGATATAGACTCGAGCTCCTACGAGCAGTACTTC.

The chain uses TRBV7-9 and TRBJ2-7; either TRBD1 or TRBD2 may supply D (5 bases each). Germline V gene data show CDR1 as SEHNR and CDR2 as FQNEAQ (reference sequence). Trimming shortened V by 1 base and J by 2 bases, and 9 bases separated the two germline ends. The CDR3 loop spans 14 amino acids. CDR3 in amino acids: CASSLEGRTYEQYF. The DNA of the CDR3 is TGTGCCAGCAGCTTAGAGGGACGGACCTACGAGCAGTACTTC.

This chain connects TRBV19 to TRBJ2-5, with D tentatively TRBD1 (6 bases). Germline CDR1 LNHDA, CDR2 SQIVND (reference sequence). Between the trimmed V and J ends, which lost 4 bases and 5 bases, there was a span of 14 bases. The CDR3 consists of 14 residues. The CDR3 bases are TGTGCCAGTAGTACACAGGGAGATCGGGAGACCCAGTACTTC. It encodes CASSTQGDRETQYF.

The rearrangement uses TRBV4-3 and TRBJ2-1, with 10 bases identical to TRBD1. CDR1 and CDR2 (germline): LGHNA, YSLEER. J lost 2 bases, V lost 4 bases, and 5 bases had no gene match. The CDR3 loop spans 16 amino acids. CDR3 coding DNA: TGCGCCAGCAGCCCTCCAGGGACAGGGGCCTACAATGAGCAGTTCTTC. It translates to CASSPPGTGAYNEQFF.

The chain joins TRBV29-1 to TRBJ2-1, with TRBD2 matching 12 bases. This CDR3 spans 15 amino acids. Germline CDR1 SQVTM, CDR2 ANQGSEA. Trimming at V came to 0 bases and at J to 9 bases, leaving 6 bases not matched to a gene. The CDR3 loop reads CSVEERLAGEGEQFF. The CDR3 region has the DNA TGCAGCGTTGAAGAGCGACTAGCGGGAGAGGGTGAGCAGTTCTTC.

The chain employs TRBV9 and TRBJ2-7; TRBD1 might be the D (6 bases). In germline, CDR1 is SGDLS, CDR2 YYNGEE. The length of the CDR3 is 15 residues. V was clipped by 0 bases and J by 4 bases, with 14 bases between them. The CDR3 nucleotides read TGTGCCAGCAGCGTAGTTGGGGGCGAGAATTACGAGCAGTACTTC. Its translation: CASSVVGGENYEQYF.

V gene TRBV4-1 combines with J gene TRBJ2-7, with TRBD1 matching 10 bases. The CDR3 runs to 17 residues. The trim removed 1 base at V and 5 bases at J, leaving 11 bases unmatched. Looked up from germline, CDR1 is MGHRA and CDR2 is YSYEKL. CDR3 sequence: CASSQGIPGQGTDEQYF. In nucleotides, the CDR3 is TGCGCCAGCAGCCAAGGGATCCCGGGACAGGGGACGGACGAGCAGTACTTC.

The CDR3 coding sequence is TGTGCCAGCAGCTTAGTCTCCCCGGCAGGGGGCCATGGCACTGAAGCTTTCTTT. Protein: CASSLVSPAGGHGTEAFF. The genes are TRBV11-2 and TRBJ1-1; 8 bases match TRBD1. Germline lookup yields CDR1 SGHAT and CDR2 FQNNGV. This CDR3 contains 18 residues. Trimming at V came to 1 base and at J to 4 bases, leaving 14 bases not matched to a gene.

Written as DNA, the CDR3 is TGTGCCTGGAGTGTAGGACAGGGGGCGCATGGGGCCAACGTCCTGACTTTC. The encoded protein is CAWSVGQGAHGANVLTF. This chain joins TRBV30 and TRBJ2-6; TRBD1 matches at 11 bases. J gave up 3 bases and V 0 bases, and 4 bases lay outside the gene matches. CDR1 and CDR2 (germline): GTSNPN, SVGIG (reference sequence). The CDR3 totals 17 residues.

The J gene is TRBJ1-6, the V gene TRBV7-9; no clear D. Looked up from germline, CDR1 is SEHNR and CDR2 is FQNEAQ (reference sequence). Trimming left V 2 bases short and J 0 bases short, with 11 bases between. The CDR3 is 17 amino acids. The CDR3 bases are TGTGCCAGCAGCTTAAATGCGGAGAGCTCCTATAATTCACCCCTCCACTTT. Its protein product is CASSLNAESSYNSPLHF.